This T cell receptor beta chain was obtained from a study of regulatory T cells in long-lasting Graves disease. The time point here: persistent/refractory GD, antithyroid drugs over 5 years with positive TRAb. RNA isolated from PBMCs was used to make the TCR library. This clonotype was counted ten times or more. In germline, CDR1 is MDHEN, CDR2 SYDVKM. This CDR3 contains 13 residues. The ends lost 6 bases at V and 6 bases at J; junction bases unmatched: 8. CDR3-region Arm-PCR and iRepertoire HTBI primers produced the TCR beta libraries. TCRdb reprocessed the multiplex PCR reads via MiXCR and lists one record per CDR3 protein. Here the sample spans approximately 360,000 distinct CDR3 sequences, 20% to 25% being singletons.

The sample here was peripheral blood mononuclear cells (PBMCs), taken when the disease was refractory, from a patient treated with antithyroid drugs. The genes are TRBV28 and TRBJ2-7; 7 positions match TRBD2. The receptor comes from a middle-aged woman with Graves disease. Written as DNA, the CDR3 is TGTGCCAGCAGCCAACGGGGGGTACGCGAGCAGTACTTC. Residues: CASSQRGVREQYF.